The next 9 T cell receptor beta chains were all read from a single sample in a study of cytomegalovirus exposure and HLA in healthy donors. PCR used 60 Vbeta primers and 13 Jbeta primers. Method: immunoSEQ multiplex PCR; TCRdb's copy keeps in-frame clones and lacks some. The repertoire holds approximately 200,000 clones, with 84% as singletons. Sequenced material: PBMCs. These receptors originate from a boy aged 5-17 years in good health and CMV-seronegative.

Of note for this clone: At one end the junction does not follow the germline gene, possibly because of a read error. The CDR3, as DNA: TGTGCTAGCAGCTTAGCGCAAGGACAGAAAGAGACCCAGTACTTC. It yields the protein CASSLAQGQKETQYF. The chain joins TRBV7-7 to TRBJ2-5, with a weak D call TRBD1 (6 bases). The CDR3 loop spans 15 amino acids. Germline V lookup: CDR1 SSHAT, CDR2 FNYEAQ (reference sequence).

The V and J genes are TRBV27 and TRBJ2-3; TRBD1 might be the D (6 bases). The CDR3 consists of 11 residues. V lost 6 bases, J lost 6 bases, and 7 bases lay in between. Germline CDR1 and CDR2: MNHEY and SMNVEV (reference sequence). CDR3 in amino acids: CASRRGDTQYF. CDR3 nucleotide sequence: TGTGCCAGCAGAAGGGGGGATACGCAGTATTTT.

This chain joins TRBV2 and TRBJ1-2; D not resolved. Germline V gene lookup returns CDR1 SNHLY and CDR2 FYNNEI. V shed 8 bases and J shed 7 bases, with 20 bases lying between them. The CDR3 contains 14 residues. This CDR3 reads CASRKEPNNFGYTF. The CDR3 DNA reads TGTGCCAGCCGAAAAGAGCCCAATAATTTTGGCTACACCTTC.

V and J are TRBV4-1 and TRBJ1-6; D gene unclear. Per the germline V gene, CDR1 is MGHRA and CDR2 is YSYEKL. Trimming removed 0 bases at V and 2 bases at J, with 11 bases between. CDR3 length: 17 amino acids. CDR3 in DNA: TGCGCCAGCAGCCAAGATCGGGATACTGCCTATAATTCACCCCTCCACTTT. This codes for CASSQDRDTAYNSPLHF.

J is TRBJ2-2 and V is TRBV7-6; D is perhaps TRBD2 (6 bases). Germline V gene data show CDR1 as SGHVS and CDR2 as FNYEAQ. V lost 5 bases and J lost 4, with 20 bases in between. The CDR3 has 17 amino acids. The CDR3 loop is CASSPNPTGLLTGELFF. CDR3 nucleotide sequence: TGTGCCAGCAGCCCCAACCCCACGGGACTCCTCACCGGGGAGCTGTTTTTT.

This clone has only a few counts. The chain joins TRBV6-1 to TRBJ1-6, with 7 positions matching TRBD1. The CDR3 consists of 14 residues. Germline V gene lookup returns CDR1 MNHNS and CDR2 SASEGT. Germline trimming cut 3 bases from V and 6 bases from J; bases unmatched to any gene: 2. CDR3 in DNA: TGTGCCAGCAGTGACCGGGACAGTAATTCACCCCTCCACTTT. Translation gives CASSDRDSNSPLHF.

The chain links TRBV19 to TRBJ1-2; TRBD1 agrees at 8 bases. Trimming removed 7 bases from V and 4 bases from J; junction bases left unmatched: 5. CDR3 length equals 13 residues. Germline lookup yields CDR1 LNHDA and CDR2 SQIVND (reference sequence). The CDR3 is CASTPDRVYGYTF. The CDR3 coding sequence is TGTGCCAGTACTCCGGACAGGGTCTATGGCTACACCTTC.

The chain couples TRBV5-8 to TRBJ1-2; D not resolved. This CDR3 is 14 amino acids long. Trimming stripped 5 bases from V and 4 bases from J, with 15 bases between. Germline V gives CDR1 SGHTS, CDR2 YDEGEE. The CDR3 DNA follows: TGTGCCAGCAGTGGGCCCCATCAACGCTATGGCTACACCTTC. This gives the protein CASSGPHQRYGYTF.

On this clone itself: Since the CDR3 does not end with the conserved phenylalanine or tryptophan, this likely comes from a read error. The DNA is omitted, as the CDR3 cannot be located on it reliably, and the CDR3 follows TCRdb's listing. The rearrangement joins TRBV7-9 to TRBJ1-1; TRBD1, the D gene given by the table, was not confirmed from the DNA. The CDR3 region is 13 residues in length, termini included. Germline loops: CDR1 SEHNR, CDR2 FQNEAQ (reference sequence). CDR3 amino acids: CASSLEEFGPLRL.